This TCR beta chain was identified in a study of memory CD4+ T cells and cytomegalovirus serostatus (dated by TCRdb to between 2019 and 2020). Study-level background: The cohort included roughly 35 healthy adults from Belgium, of whom 9 were CMV seropositive and 24 were CMV seronegative. CD4+ memory TCRbeta repertoires of a Belgian cohort with known cytomegalovirus serostatus were sequenced in order to replicate a published TCR-based CMV serostatus classifier. Beyond this particular receptor, the publication reports: The results were interpreted as suggesting that the CMV-associated TCR signature is mostly present in the CD4+ memory repertoire. Of 170 or so previously reported CMV-associated TCRbeta sequences, approximately 70 appeared in the CD4+ memory repertoires, each in one to five individuals. Unlike the original study, which covered naive and memory CD4+ and CD8+ populations, the Belgian study sequenced only CD4+CD45RO+ memory cells. On the Belgian cohort, the classifier built on the original framework reached a median bootstrapped AUC of roughly 0.96, with a 95% CI of 0.76-1.00. For predicting CMV serostatus, the median bootstrapped AUC was approximately 0.96 using the original framework and 0.91 using a US-trained random forest.

In regard to this clone: The antigen it binds to is not known. No base-level quality is on record; no much larger clone is a single base apart.

A FACSAria II was used to sort memory CD4+ T cells, defined as single viable CD3+CD4+CD8-CD45RO+ cells. CMV serostatus was determined with a Roche Elecsys assay detecting serum IgG against CMV pp150, pp28, p38 and p52. Following thawing, total CD4+ T cells were enriched through positive selection using CD4 magnetic microbeads. Samples originated from another study that specifically interrogated the CD4+ T cell memory repertoire. Peripheral blood mononuclear cells were isolated and cryopreserved according to standard operating procedures, and serum was stored at -80 degrees C. Staining used CD3-PerCP (BW264/56), CD4-APC (RPA-T4), CD45RO-PE (UCHT1) and CD8-Pacific Orange (3B5) antibodies, with Sytox blue excluding non-viable cells. The Quick-DNA Microprep Kit was used to extract genomic DNA from the sorted cells. TCRbeta DNA was amplified with the immunoSEQ hsTCRbeta kit following the manufacturer's protocol. TCRbeta libraries were sequenced on an Illumina MiSeq instrument. As for the original processing: After out-of-frame sequences were removed, 2 million to 2.5 million distinct TCRbeta sequences remained, averaging around 70,000 per individual. Each individual was scored using the number of approximately 160 previously reported CMV-associated TCRbeta sequences that the individual carried and the total number of productive distinct TCRbeta sequences. A beta-binomial model was reimplemented in Python, and scikit-learn random forests with default parameters were trained on data from the US cohort. On the Belgian cohort, classifier performance was reported as the median AUC, along with percentile confidence intervals, across 10,000 bootstrap iterations. TCRdb took this table from immuneACCESS and kept in-frame rearrangements with V and J called. Such tables lack part of the clones; where checked against another copy, unresolved V genes explain under half of the gap, and the rest is unexplained. V and J calls and clone size come straight from that table; D and trimming were deduced from the DNA. The sample table records 50,000 or so clones; less than 85% of these occur just once. 0.75% to 0.9% of the sample is held by the ten biggest clonotypes.

The germline V gene yields SGHVS for CDR1 and FNYEAQ for CDR2. The junction shows trimming of 2 bases on V and 6 bases on J, and the gene matches do not reach 5 bases of it. Including the terminal cysteine and phenylalanine, the CDR3 comprises 15 residues. The only DNA kept is the CDR3, 45 bases in frame from the first base. Sequenced material: memory CD4+ T cells from blood. The TCR originated in an adult in good health and CMV-seronegative. The V and J genes are TRBV7-6 and TRBJ2-3, and TRBD1 aligns with 10 junction nucleotides. The CDR3 region has the sequence CASSLRTGGEDTQYF. The DNA is as follows: TGTGCCAGCAGCTTAAGGACAGGGGGGGAGGATACGCAGTATTTT.